Listed below are T cell receptor beta chains from one sample, sequenced in a study of T cell responses to AZD1222 COVID-19 vaccine. Generated by immunoSEQ multiplex PCR, the TCRdb table keeps only in-frame clones and is missing some. This table holds 70,000 to 85,000 clones, 70% to 90% found once. The sample in question was peripheral blood, obtained on day 0 of AZD1222 vaccination. Receptors were obtained from an adult in good health. Each CDR3 is given with its conserved first and last residue. The D gene is left open where the match is weak. Only some rows state a clone size, as once, few, many or a class for expanded clones.

V gene: TRBV5-6; D gene: .; J gene: TRBJ1-5; clone size: .; CDR3 DNA: TGTGCCAGCAGCTTGTCGAGGTCAGGGGCGCGGGCTCAGCCCCAGCATTTT; CDR3 protein: CASSLSRSGARAQPQHF
V gene: TRBV18; D gene: TRBD1; J gene: TRBJ1-3; clone size: .; CDR3 DNA: TGTGCCAGCTCACCGGGACAGGGCTGGAACACCATATATTTT; CDR3 protein: CASSPGQGWNTIYF
V gene: TRBV19; D gene: .; J gene: TRBJ1-1; clone size: .; CDR3 DNA: TGTGCCAGTAGTATAGCACAGGGTGCCGGTGAAGCTTTCTTT; CDR3 protein: CASSIAQGAGEAFF
V gene: TRBV4-2; D gene: TRBD1; J gene: TRBJ1-1; clone size: .; CDR3 DNA: TGTGCCAGCAGCCAAGACGGGACAGGGGGCACTGAAGCTTTCTTT; CDR3 protein: CASSQDGTGGTEAFF
V gene: TRBV2; D gene: .; J gene: TRBJ2-3; clone size: .; CDR3 DNA: TGTGCCAGCAGTGACCCAGATACGCAGTATTTT; CDR3 protein: CASSDPDTQYF
V gene: TRBV5-1; D gene: .; J gene: TRBJ2-1; clone size: few; CDR3 DNA: TGCGCCAGCAGCTTTGAGCTTGTAGGTTTAAACTACAATGAGCAGTTCTTC; CDR3 protein: CASSFELVGLNYNEQFF
V gene: TRBV5-6; D gene: TRBD1; J gene: TRBJ2-7; clone size: .; CDR3 DNA: TGTGCCAGCAGCCCGGGACAGGGGTCCTACGAGCAGTACTTC; CDR3 protein: CASSPGQGSYEQYF
V gene: TRBV9; D gene: .; J gene: TRBJ2-5; clone size: .; CDR3 DNA: TGTGCCAGCAGCCCACTGACGGTGTCGGGGACGGAGACCCAGTACTTC; CDR3 protein: CASSPLTVSGTETQYF
V gene: TRBV6-5; D gene: .; J gene: TRBJ2-7; clone size: .; CDR3 DNA: TGTGCCAGCAGTTTGACAGCCTACGAGCAGTACTTC; CDR3 protein: CASSLTAYEQYF
V gene: TRBV5-1; D gene: TRBD2; J gene: TRBJ2-7; clone size: few; CDR3 DNA: TGCGCCAGCAGCTTAACTAGCGGGACCTACGAGCAGTACTTC; CDR3 protein: CASSLTSGTYEQYF
V gene: TRBV25-1; D gene: .; J gene: TRBJ2-2; clone size: .; CDR3 DNA: TGTGCCAGCAGTGAAATAGAAAGGCCCGGGGAGCTGTTTTTT; CDR3 protein: CASSEIERPGELFF